The 5 T cell receptor beta chains below were found in one sample sequenced in a study of T cell clones after liver transplantation. Sequencing was performed with immunoSEQ multiplex PCR; in TCRdb, only in-frame clones are kept and a portion is missing. Seen here are tens of thousands of clones, over 80% observed once, and the top ten hold approximately 0.47%. The specimen was CD4+ T cells from blood, collected around 45 months after liver transplant. The receptor source for this set is a human patient who received a liver transplant. Some T cells may originate from the graft donor.

The chain recombines TRBV6-5 with TRBJ2-7; TRBD1 agrees at 10 bases. Trimming cost V 0 bases and J 5 bases; bases outside gene matches: 4. The CDR3 consists of 15 residues. Germline values: CDR1 MNHEY, CDR2 SVGAGI. The CDR3 region is CASSYSRDRGHEQYF. The CDR3 DNA reads as TGTGCCAGCAGTTACTCGAGGGACAGGGGCCACGAGCAGTACTTC.

The genes are TRBV10-1 and TRBJ2-3; 13 positions match TRBD2. V shed 5 bases and J 6 bases; nucleotides not matched to a gene: 11. CDR1 and CDR2 from the germline V gene are WNHNN and SYGVQD (reference sequence). This CDR3 comprises 17 residues. The CDR3 spells CASSPLGLAGSKDTQYF. CDR3 coding DNA: TGCGCCAGCAGTCCCCTGGGACTAGCGGGAAGTAAGGATACGCAGTATTTT.

This rearrangement joins TRBV2 to TRBJ1-5; no clear D. V lost 1 base and J lost 5, with 9 bases in between. Per germline, CDR1 SNHLY and CDR2 FYNNEI. The CDR3 runs 14 residues. The CDR3 region has the DNA TGTGCCAGCAGTGAAGTCACATGGGATCAGCCCCAGCATTTT. Protein sequence: CASSEVTWDQPQHF.

This chain joins TRBV6-6 and TRBJ1-2; TRBD1 matches at 9 bases. From germline, CDR1 is MNHNY and CDR2 SVGAGI (reference sequence). There are 15 residues in the CDR3. V dropped 4 bases and J dropped 6; count of bases not matched to a gene: 9. Written as DNA, the CDR3 is TGTGCCAGCAGTTGGTCGGGACAGGGAGGCAATGGCTACACCTTC. It codes for CASSWSGQGGNGYTF.

This clone was observed a handful of times. This sequence joins TRBV6-1 and TRBJ2-5, with 10 bases aligning to TRBD1. This CDR3 contains 13 residues. The V segment lost 8 bases and the J segment 7 bases; nucleotides outside the gene matches: 7. CDR1 is MNHNS and CDR2 is SASEGT in the germline V gene. CDR3 residues: CASGGTGDGTQYF. CDR3 nucleotides: TGTGCCAGCGGGGGGACAGGGGATGGGACCCAGTACTTC.